This T cell receptor beta chain was sequenced for a study of T cells after posttransplantation cyclophosphamide. Study-wide points: Blood and skin or GI T cell repertoires showed limited TRB overlap. Later blood repertoires were often dominated by clones from the donor CD8+ memory compartment. TRB clonality was highly associated with recipient CMV seropositivity and reactivation.

Germline trimming cut 6 bases from V and 0 bases from J; bases unmatched to any gene: 11. Germline V CDR1 and CDR2: MNHEY, SVGEGT. CDR3 size: 18 residues. This clone came up many times. Antigen unknown. The method was immunoSEQ multiplex PCR; TCRdb's version includes in-frame clones alone and lacks a portion of them. This sample has around 34,000 clones, each found more than once. The receptor was derived from a woman aged 50 to 60 in good health and a related stem cell transplant donor. The rearrangement joins TRBV6-2 or TRBV6-3 to TRBJ2-6; 7 bases fit TRBD1. Sequenced material: PBMCs. This CDR3 reads CASSRAGTATSGANVLTF. CDR3 bases: TGTGCCAGCAGCCGAGCCGGGACAGCTACCTCTGGGGCCAACGTCCTGACTTTC.